This TCR beta chain was observed in a study of blood T cells in healthy people across ages. Across the study: About one barcoded TCR beta cDNA was captured per two T cells. Findings and limits, study-wide: Strongly correlated with naive T cell percentage was TCR beta diversity.

Germline lookup yields CDR1 MNHEY and CDR2 SVGEGT. Between the trimmed V and J ends, which lost 0 bases and 7 bases, there was a span of 7 bases. The CDR3 covers 13 residues. Note on this clonotype: Antigen unknown.

Sample-barcoded 5' priming and a J-beta primer mix drove a second PCR of roughly 6 to 12 cycles. TCRdb recomputed calls from the 5' RACE reads with MiXCR, one row per CDR3 protein. The repertoire has hundreds of thousands of distinct CDR3 sequences, about 42% of them found once; the top ten carry 15% to 25%. Those donating, healthy Caucasian individuals from Russia, were aged 6 to 90. Sequenced input: blood. J is TRBJ2-1 and V is TRBV6-2 or TRBV6-3; maybe TRBD1 (5 bases). The clonotype originates from a man between 60 and 70 years old in good health. CDR3: CASSYSQVNEQFF. The DNA of the CDR3 is TGTGCCAGCAGTTACTCACAGGTGAATGAGCAGTTCTTC.